A selection of T cell receptor beta chains follows, all from one sample in a study of beta chain features in type 1 diabetes. Sequencing was performed with immunoSEQ multiplex PCR; in TCRdb, only in-frame clones are kept and a portion is missing. The sample records fewer than 150,000 clones, 6.9% being singletons. The sample was central memory CD4+ T cells from blood. These receptors came from a woman aged 25 to 39 in good health. The CDR3 runs from the conserved cysteine through the conserved F or W. Each record gives: J gene, D gene, V gene, CDR3 protein. D genes are given only for firm matches.

>TRBJ2-7|TRBD1|TRBV27
CASSLRRQGPYEQYF
>TRBJ1-2|TRBD1|TRBV5-1
CASSPNRGNYGYTF
>TRBJ2-1|NA|TRBV6-6
CASSYIGRVKGNEQFF
>TRBJ1-3|TRBD1|TRBV5-1
CASSLGQGGSGNTIYF
>TRBJ2-1|TRBD1|TRBV6-6
CASSPAGTGGIYEQFF
>TRBJ2-3|NA|TRBV29-1
CSAPLYTDTQYF
>TRBJ2-2|NA|TRBV28
CASSQIQGLGELFF
>TRBJ2-2|TRBD2|TRBV9
CASSPSTGATSGSRRTGELFF
>TRBJ2-5|NA|TRBV5-4
CASSLASIQETQYF
>TRBJ2-2|NA|TRBV29-1
CSVGDRELFF
>TRBJ1-1|TRBD1|TRBV5-4
CASSLARAGQGRGDTEAFF
>TRBJ2-1|NA|TRBV19
CASSIDPGVDGTRVLF
>TRBJ2-5|TRBD1|TRBV28
CASSSDREGETQYF
>TRBJ2-4|NA|TRBV18
CASSPGRAKNIQYF
>TRBJ1-5|NA|TRBV19
CASSPGTRQPQHF
>TRBJ2-1|NA|TRBV9
CASSVAGESYNEQFF
>TRBJ1-1|NA|TRBV27
CASSFLVGGGNTEAFF
>TRBJ2-1|NA|TRBV6-5
CASISSNEQFF
>TRBJ2-7|NA|TRBV7-2
CASGFEPYEQYF
>TRBJ2-3|TRBD1|TRBV28
CASRDRGPWETQYF
>TRBJ2-1|TRBD2|TRBV7-2
CASSLGYLAGANEQFF
>TRBJ2-1|TRBD2|TRBV25-1
CASTGTSGHNEQFF
>TRBJ2-1|NA|TRBV5-1
CASSLGGGLTYNEQFF
>TRBJ1-2|TRBD1|TRBV4-3
CASSQQGELSNYGYTF